This T cell receptor beta chain was observed in a study of cytomegalovirus exposure and HLA in healthy donors. Worth noting for this clone: Its antigen is not known.

Trimming took 5 bases from V and 7 from J, leaving 18 bases between them. CDR1 and CDR2 (germline): SGHDT, YYEEEE. This CDR3 has 14 residues. 60 Vbeta and 13 Jbeta primers were used in PCR. The protocol was immunoSEQ multiplex PCR, while the TCRdb copy is restricted to in-frame clones and leaves out a portion. The table shows roughly 110,000 clones, with 70% occurring only once. Notes on the study in general: Prior analysis indicated that the majority of TCR beta V segments exhibited productivity approximately 90% or approximately 30% of the time. The authors listed about 170 TCR beta chains as cytomegalovirus-associated. Researchers reported from a later analysis that most CMV-associated TCR beta chains appeared HLA-restricted.

The chain employs TRBV5-6 and TRBJ1-1; TRBD1 might be the D (5 bases). Sample: PBMCs. The receptor comes from a man in his thirties or forties in good health and CMV-seropositive. CDR3 sequence reads: CASRLWGENDEAFF. The CDR3 bases are TGTGCCAGCAGGTTGTGGGGGGAAAACGATGAAGCTTTCTTT.